Given below is one T cell receptor beta chain in context. PCR involved 60 Vbeta and 13 Jbeta primers. Assay: immunoSEQ multiplex PCR; the TCRdb copy retains only in-frame clones and omits some. The data hold fewer than 200,000 clones, with 75% to 90% observed a single time. This entry is derived from a study of cytomegalovirus exposure and HLA in healthy donors. The CDR3 length is 14 residues. Trimming removed 5 bases from V and 4 bases from J; junction bases left unmatched: 5. Germline-derived CDR1 and CDR2 are KGHSH and LQKENI. This TCR derives from a male donor in good health and CMV-seronegative. The V call is TRBV18, the J call TRBJ1-1, with 9 nucleotides matching TRBD1. The specimen was PBMCs. DNA of the CDR3: TGTGCCAGCTCAGAACAGGGGGCGCCCACTGAAGCTTTCTTT. As protein: CASSEQGAPTEAFF. Filled out from reference TRBV18 and TRBJ1-1, the complete variable domain reads NAGVMQNPRHLVRRRGQEARLRCSPMKGHSHVYWYRQLPEEGLKFMVYLQKENIIDESGMPKERFSAEFPKEGPSILRIQQVVRGDSAAYFCASSEQGAPTEAFFGQGTRLTVV.